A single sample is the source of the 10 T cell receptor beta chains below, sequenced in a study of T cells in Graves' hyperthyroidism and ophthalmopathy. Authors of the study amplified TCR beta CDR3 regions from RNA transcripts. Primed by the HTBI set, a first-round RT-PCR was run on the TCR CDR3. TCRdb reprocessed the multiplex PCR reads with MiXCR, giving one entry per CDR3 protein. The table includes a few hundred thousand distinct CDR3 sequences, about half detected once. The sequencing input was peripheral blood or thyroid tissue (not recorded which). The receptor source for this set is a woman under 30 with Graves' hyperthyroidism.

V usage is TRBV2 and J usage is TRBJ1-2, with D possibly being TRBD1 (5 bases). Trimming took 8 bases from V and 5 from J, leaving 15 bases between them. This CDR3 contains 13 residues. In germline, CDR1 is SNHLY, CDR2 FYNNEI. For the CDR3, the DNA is TGTGCCAGCGAAACCTCGCGGGGGTATGGCTACACCTTC. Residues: CASETSRGYGYTF.

CDR3 in DNA: TGTGCCAGCAGCTTAGGCCAGCCAAACGAGCATTTT. Protein: CASSLGQPNEHF. This chain connects TRBV11-2 to TRBJ1-5; no reliable D call. Germline V gives CDR1 SGHAT, CDR2 FQNNGV. The CDR3 is 12 amino acids. With 1 base removed from V and 14 bases from J, the gap between germline ends came to 12 bases.

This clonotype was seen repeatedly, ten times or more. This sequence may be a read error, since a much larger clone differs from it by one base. CDR3 region: CASSLGDGGYAF. CDR3 in DNA: TGTGCCAGCAGCTTAGGGGATGGAGGCTACGCCTTC. The V and J genes are TRBV7-2 and TRBJ1-2; D gene unclear. The germline CDR1 and CDR2 sequences are SGHTA and FQGNSA. CDR3 length: 12 amino acids.

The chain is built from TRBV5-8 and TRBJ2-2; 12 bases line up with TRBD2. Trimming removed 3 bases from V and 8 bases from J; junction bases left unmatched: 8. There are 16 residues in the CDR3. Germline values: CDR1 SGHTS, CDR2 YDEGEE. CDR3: CASSSATSGRQGELFF. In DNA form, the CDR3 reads TGTGCCAGCAGCTCAGCCACTAGCGGGAGGCAAGGGGAGCTGTTTTTT.

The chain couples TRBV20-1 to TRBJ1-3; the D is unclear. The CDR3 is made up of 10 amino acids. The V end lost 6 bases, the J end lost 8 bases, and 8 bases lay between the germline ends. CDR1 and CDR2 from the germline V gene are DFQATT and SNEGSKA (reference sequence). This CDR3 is CSAARDTIYF. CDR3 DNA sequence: TGCAGTGCGGCCCGGGACACCATATATTTT.

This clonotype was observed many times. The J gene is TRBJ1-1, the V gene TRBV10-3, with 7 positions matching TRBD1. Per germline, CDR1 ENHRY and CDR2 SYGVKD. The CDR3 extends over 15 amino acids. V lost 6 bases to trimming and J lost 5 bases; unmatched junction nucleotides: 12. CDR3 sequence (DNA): TGTGCCATCAGACCTCGGACAGGAACTAGGACTGAAGCTTTCTTT. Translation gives CAIRPRTGTRTEAFF.

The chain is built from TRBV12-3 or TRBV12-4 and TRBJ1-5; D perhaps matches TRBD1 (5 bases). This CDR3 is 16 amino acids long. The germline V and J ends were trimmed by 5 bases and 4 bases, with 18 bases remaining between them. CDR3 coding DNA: TGTGCCAGCAGTCTGGGGGGGGGTACAGGTAATCAGCCCCAGCATTTT. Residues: CASSLGGGTGNQPQHF.

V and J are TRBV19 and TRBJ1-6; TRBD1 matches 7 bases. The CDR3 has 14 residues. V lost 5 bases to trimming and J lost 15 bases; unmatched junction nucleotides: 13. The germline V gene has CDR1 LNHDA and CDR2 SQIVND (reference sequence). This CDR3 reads CASSFGTVAPLLHF. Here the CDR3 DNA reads TGTGCCAGTAGTTTTGGGACAGTCGCCCCTCTCCTCCACTTT. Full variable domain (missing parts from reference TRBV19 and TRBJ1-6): DGGITQSPKYLFRKEGQNVTLSCEQNLNHDAMYWYRQDPGQGLRLIYYSQIVNDFQKGDIAEGYSVSREKKESFPLTVTSAQKNPTAFYLCASSFGTVAPLLHFGNGTRLTVT.

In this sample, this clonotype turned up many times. The chain's CDR3 is CASSVDYRGRETQYF. As DNA, the CDR3 is TGTGCCAGCAGCGTAGACTACAGGGGGCGTGAGACCCAGTACTTC. This chain uses TRBV9 with TRBJ2-5; 9 bases are a match to TRBD1. Losses at the gene ends were 0 bases for V and 5 bases for J; bases not matched to a gene: 5. Germline CDR1 SGDLS, CDR2 YYNGEE. The CDR3 has 15 amino acids.

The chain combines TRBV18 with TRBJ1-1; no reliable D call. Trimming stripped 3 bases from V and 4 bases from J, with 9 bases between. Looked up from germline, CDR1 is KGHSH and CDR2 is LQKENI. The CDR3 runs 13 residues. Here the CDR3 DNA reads TGTGCCAGCTCACCTCCAGGATTCACTGAAGCTTTCTTT. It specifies CASSPPGFTEAFF.